The 20 T cell receptor beta chains reported below all come from one sample, sequenced in a study of regulatory T cells in long-lasting Graves disease. Researchers made TCR beta libraries by using iRepertoire HTBI primers and running Arm-PCR on CDR3 regions. MiXCR, run by TCRdb on the multiplex PCR reads, gives a single entry per CDR3 protein. The repertoire consists of hundreds of thousands of distinct CDR3 sequences, with 15% occurring once and the leading ten covering approximately 7.6%. The time point was: newly diagnosed GD, antithyroid drugs for less than 3 months. Generation of the TCR library employed RNA extracted from PBMCs. These data were also reused for a study on T cells in Graves' hyperthyroidism and ophthalmopathy.

The specimen comprised peripheral blood mononuclear cells (PBMCs), sampled at new diagnosis, from a patient treated with antithyroid drugs. These receptors all come from a woman aged 40 to 50 with Graves disease.

This sequence joins TRBV30 and TRBJ2-1; a weak D match, TRBD1 (5 bases). Germline V gene lookup returns CDR1 GTSNPN and CDR2 SVGIG (reference sequence). Trimming took off 5 bases at V and 5 bases at J, with 16 bases between the two ends. The CDR3 loop spans 14 amino acids. The CDR3 loop reads CAWVSGQSHNEQFF. CDR3 coding DNA: TGTGCCTGGGTTTCTGGACAATCCCACAATGAGCAGTTCTTC.

This clonotype was found many times. The rearrangement links TRBV2 to TRBJ2-5, with D hard to call. The V end lost 7 bases, the J end lost 4 bases, and 13 bases lay between the germline ends. The germline CDR1 and CDR2 sequences are SNHLY and FYNNEI. The CDR3 runs 13 residues. CDR3 protein: CASIFSLGETQYF. The CDR3 DNA follows: TGTGCCAGCATTTTTTCATTGGGAGAGACCCAGTACTTC. Based on the CDR3 plus reference TRBV2 and TRBJ2-5, the full variable domain is EPEVTQTPSHQVTQMGQEVILRCVPISNHLYFYWYRQILGQKVEFLVSFYNNEISEKSEIFDDQFSVERPDGSNFTLKIRSTKLEDSAMYFCASIFSLGETQYFGPGTRLLVL.

The sample holds a few counts of this clonotype. The chain uses TRBV15 and TRBJ2-2; D possibly corresponds to TRBD2 (6 bases). Germline V CDR1 and CDR2: LNHNV, YYDKDF (reference sequence). CDR3 length equals 17 residues. The V end lost 0 bases, the J end lost 6 bases, and 17 bases lay between the germline ends. CDR3: CATSRDPHRRGPGELFF. The CDR3 bases are TGTGCCACCAGCAGAGATCCCCACAGGAGGGGACCCGGGGAGCTGTTTTTT.

The chain joins TRBV27 to TRBJ2-2; TRBD1 matches 11 bases. CDR3 size: 15 residues. CDR1 and CDR2 (germline): MNHEY, SMNVEV (reference sequence). Unmatched junction bases numbered 6, after V lost 6 bases and J lost 6 bases. CDR3 region: CASRHGTGGPGELFF. The CDR3 region has the DNA TGTGCCAGCAGACACGGGACAGGGGGACCCGGGGAGCTGTTTTTT.

The rearrangement links TRBV5-6 to TRBJ1-1; D is uncertain. The CDR3 is 14 residues long. CDR1 and CDR2 (germline): SGHDT, YYEEEE. Trimming took 1 base from V and 5 from J, leaving 12 bases between them. The CDR3 DNA is TGTGCCAGCAGCTTGCGAGGGCTGGGGACTGAAGCTTTCTTT. It yields the protein CASSLRGLGTEAFF.

This chain connects TRBV29-1 to TRBJ2-5; no definite D call. Germline V gene sequence: CDR1 SQVTM, CDR2 ANQGSEA. This CDR3 is built from 13 residues. V lost 0 bases and J 1 base, leaving 6 bases between the germline ends. In nucleotides, the CDR3 is TGCAGCGTTGAAGAGGGCGTCCAAGAGACCCAGTACTTC. Amino acids: CSVEEGVQETQYF. The entire variable domain, with the rest obtained from reference TRBV29-1 and TRBJ2-5, is as follows: SAVISQKPSRDICQRGTSLTIQCQVDSQVTMMFWYRQQPGQSLTLIATANQGSEATYESGFVIDKFPISRPNLTFSTLTVSNMSPEDSSIYLCSVEEGVQETQYFGPGTRLLVL.

A note on this clonotype: Being one base from a much bigger clone, this may be a read error. The chain carries TRBV30 and TRBJ2-5, with a weak D call TRBD2 (5 bases). The V gene's germline CDR1 is GTSNPN and CDR2 SVGIG (reference sequence). The CDR3 is made up of 12 amino acids. The CDR3 sequence: CAWNPGSETLYF. CDR3 in DNA: TGTGCCTGGAACCCGGGATCAGAGACCCTGTACTTC.

This clonotype was recorded at least ten times. The chain uses TRBV27 and TRBJ2-1; no clear D gene. V lost 6 bases and J lost 0, with 12 bases in between. Germline values: CDR1 MNHEY, CDR2 SMNVEV (reference sequence). The CDR3 totals 15 residues. The DNA for the CDR3 is TGTGCCAGCAGAACTTTCCAAGGCTCCTACAATGAGCAGTTCTTC. This gives the protein CASRTFQGSYNEQFF.

This clonotype appeared many times. The rearrangement uses TRBV7-8 and TRBJ2-1; 7 bases agree with TRBD2. V gave up 5 bases and J gave up 0 bases; unmatched junction bases: 13. Germline V lookup: CDR1 SGHVS, CDR2 FQNEAQ. The CDR3 has 18 residues. In DNA form, the CDR3 reads TGTGCCAGCAGCCCAAGGATAAGCGGGAAGAGCTCCTACAATGAGCAGTTCTTC. It translates to CASSPRISGKSSYNEQFF.

In regard to this clonotype: It is likely a read error: a sequence one base away is far more abundant. The chain recombines TRBV7-8 with TRBJ2-1; D possibly uses TRBD1 or TRBD2 (5 bases each). V gave up 5 bases and J gave up 3 bases, with 17 bases separating them. Germline V gives CDR1 SGHVS, CDR2 FQNEAQ. This CDR3 is built from 16 residues. Here the CDR3 reads CASSPRGRAGYNEQFF. In DNA form, the CDR3 reads TGTGCCAGCAGCCCCCGGGGCAGGGCGGGCTACAATGAGCAGTTCTTC. Variable domain in full (rest from reference TRBV7-8 and TRBJ2-1): GAGVSQSPRYKVAKRGQDVALRCDPISGHVSLFWYQQALGQGPEFLTYFQNEAQLDKSGLPSDRFFAERPEGSVSTLKIQRTQQEDSAVYLCASSPRGRAGYNEQFFGPGTRLTVL.

The chain uses TRBV29-1 and TRBJ2-7, with D perhaps TRBD2 (6 bases). V gave up 4 bases and J gave up 6 bases, with 19 bases separating them. The CDR3 is 14 residues long. Germline CDR1 reads SQVTM; CDR2 reads ANQGSEA. This CDR3 reads CSVGGGTEWGEQYF. DNA for the CDR3: TGCAGCGTTGGGGGCGGGACGGAATGGGGCGAGCAGTACTTC.

The chain uses TRBV11-1 and TRBJ1-2; D gene unclear. There are 14 residues in the CDR3. The V end was cut by 2 bases, the J end by 6 bases, with 13 bases between. The germline V gene encodes CDR1 SGHAT and CDR2 FQDESV (reference sequence). The CDR3 region has the DNA TGTGCCAGCAGCTTAAGGGAAAATTGGGATGGCTACACCTTC. Protein: CASSLRENWDGYTF.

This clonotype was seen many times. The J gene is TRBJ1-1, the V gene TRBV5-1; 9 nucleotides agree with TRBD1. Germline CDR1 and CDR2: SGHRS and YFSETQ. Unmatched junction bases numbered 11, after V lost 4 bases and J lost 1 base. This CDR3 contains 17 residues. The CDR3 loop is CASSRPGTGSGNTEAFF. DNA for the CDR3: TGCGCCAGCAGCAGACCCGGGACAGGGTCTGGGAACACTGAAGCTTTCTTT.

This clonotype came up many times. The chain carries TRBV11-2 and TRBJ1-3; D is possibly TRBD1 (6 bases). The CDR3 spans 16 residues. Trimming removed 5 bases from V and 0 bases from J, with 14 bases in between. CDR1 is SGHAT, CDR2 FQNNGV, per germline. The CDR3 reads CASSRSDRSSGNTIYF. In DNA form, the CDR3 reads TGTGCCAGCAGCCGATCGGACAGAAGCTCTGGAAACACCATATATTTT.

In its sample, this clonotype was seen many times. The chain recombines TRBV5-8 with TRBJ2-1, with D hard to call. This CDR3 contains 11 residues. Deletions cut 6 bases from V and 6 bases from J, with 7 bases between. Germline CDR1 and CDR2: SGHTS and YDEGEE. The CDR3 DNA sequence: TGTGCCAGCAACTCTTTCAATGAGCAGTTCTTC. It translates to CASNSFNEQFF.

This clonotype has a handful of counts. V usage is TRBV19 and J usage is TRBJ2-1, with 8 bases aligning to TRBD2. The trim removed 1 base at V and 6 bases at J, leaving 2 bases unmatched. Germline V lookup: CDR1 LNHDA, CDR2 SQIVND (reference sequence). The CDR3 covers 14 residues. The CDR3 DNA reads as TGTGCCAGTAGTATAGCGGGAGGGCTCAATGAGCAGTTCTTC. It codes for CASSIAGGLNEQFF. Combining the CDR3 with reference TRBV19 and TRBJ2-1 gives the whole variable domain DGGITQSPKYLFRKEGQNVTLSCEQNLNHDAMYWYRQDPGQGLRLIYYSQIVNDFQKGDIAEGYSVSREKKESFPLTVTSAQKNPTAFYLCASSIAGGLNEQFFGPGTRLTVL.

This clonotype was seen many times. The CDR3 bases are TGCGCCAGCAGCTCCCGGGACACTGGACCCGGGGAGCTGTTTTTT. Amino acids: CASSSRDTGPGELFF. This sequence joins TRBV5-1 and TRBJ2-2; possibly TRBD1 for D (6 bases). The CDR3 loop spans 15 amino acids. CDR1 SGHRS and CDR2 YFSETQ come from the germline V gene. V gave up 3 bases and J gave up 6 bases, with 15 bases separating them.

This clonotype was found a few times. The CDR3 DNA reads TGTGCCACCAGTGCCGGCGGGCCGGGAGATACGCAGTATTTT. Translation: CATSAGGPGDTQYF. The V gene is TRBV24-1, the J gene TRBJ2-3, with D possibly TRBD2 on 5 matching bases. This CDR3 has 14 amino acids. V shed 5 bases and J shed 5 bases, with 13 bases lying between them. Germline CDR1 is KGHDR and CDR2 is SFDVKD.

This clonotype was recorded at least ten times. The chain is built from TRBV20-1 and TRBJ2-1; D possibly corresponds to TRBD2 (6 bases). This CDR3 comprises 21 residues. The V gene lost 6 bases and the J gene lost 0 bases, with 33 bases spanning the gap. Germline V lookup: CDR1 DFQATT, CDR2 SNEGSKA (reference sequence). In DNA form, the CDR3 reads TGCAGTGCCACGGGGAGGCACCTCGGGGCGGGAAGATTCAGCTCCTACAATGAGCAGTTCTTC. The encoded protein is CSATGRHLGAGRFSSYNEQFF.

This clonotype was picked up a small number of times. V and J are TRBV7-2 and TRBJ2-5, with TRBD2 matching 9 bases. Germline V gene data show CDR1 as SGHTA and CDR2 as FQGNSA. This CDR3 comprises 16 residues. J lost 2 bases, V lost 1 base, and 5 bases had no gene match. The CDR3 DNA reads TGTGCCAGCAGCTTAGAGATTGCGGGAGGGCAAGAGACCCAGTACTTC. Protein product: CASSLEIAGGQETQYF.